This T cell receptor beta chain was captured by sequencing in a study of cytomegalovirus exposure and HLA in healthy donors. Points from the study as a whole: In a later analysis, HLA-C alleles had the fewest associated TCRs, DRB1 alleles the most. When the data were analyzed later, several of the most significant clusters appeared to be linked to common viral pathogens.

The study ran its PCR with 60 Vbeta and 13 Jbeta primers. TCRdb's copy holds only in-frame clones and misses some; the assay was immunoSEQ multiplex PCR. The sample includes 95,000 to 150,000 clones, about three quarters of them seen just once. Worth noting for this clone: Its target is not known.

This CDR3 has 16 residues. Per the germline V gene, CDR1 is MDHEN and CDR2 is SYDVKM. The V end was cut by 11 bases, the J end by 8 bases, with 30 bases between. This rearrangement joins TRBV28 to TRBJ1-1; D perhaps matches TRBD1 (5 bases). Specimen: PBMCs. The source of this sequence is a man aged 50 to 59 in good health and CMV-seronegative. CDR3 region: CAAGTPGRGMETEAFF. CDR3 coding DNA: TGTGCCGCCGGAACCCCCGGACGGGGGATGGAGACCGAAGCTTTCTTT.